This TCR beta chain is from a study of cytomegalovirus exposure and HLA in healthy donors. Study observations and caveats: It was only CMV serostatus that was available as immune exposure information. An analysis done earlier found most TCR beta V segments productive about 87% or about 30% of the time. When the data were analyzed later, several of the most significant clusters appeared to be linked to common viral pathogens.

60 Vbeta and 13 Jbeta primers were used in PCR. Sequencing was performed with immunoSEQ multiplex PCR; in TCRdb, only in-frame clones are kept and a portion is missing. Here the sample spans 150,000 to 200,000 clones, just under 80% being singletons. A remark on this clone: Its antigen is as yet unknown.

The clonotype comes from a woman aged 25 to 39 in good health and CMV-seropositive. The sequenced sample consisted of PBMCs.

DNA of the CDR3: TGTGCCAGCCGTCCAACGGGACAGTTTCCCAATGAGCAGTTCTTC. Its protein product is CASRPTGQFPNEQFF. The chain has TRBV28 and TRBJ2-1; 7 nucleotides align to TRBD1. CDR3 size: 15 residues. The junction had 13 bases not matched to a gene; V was cut back by 8 bases and J by 6 bases. The germline gives CDR1 MDHEN, CDR2 SYDVKM.